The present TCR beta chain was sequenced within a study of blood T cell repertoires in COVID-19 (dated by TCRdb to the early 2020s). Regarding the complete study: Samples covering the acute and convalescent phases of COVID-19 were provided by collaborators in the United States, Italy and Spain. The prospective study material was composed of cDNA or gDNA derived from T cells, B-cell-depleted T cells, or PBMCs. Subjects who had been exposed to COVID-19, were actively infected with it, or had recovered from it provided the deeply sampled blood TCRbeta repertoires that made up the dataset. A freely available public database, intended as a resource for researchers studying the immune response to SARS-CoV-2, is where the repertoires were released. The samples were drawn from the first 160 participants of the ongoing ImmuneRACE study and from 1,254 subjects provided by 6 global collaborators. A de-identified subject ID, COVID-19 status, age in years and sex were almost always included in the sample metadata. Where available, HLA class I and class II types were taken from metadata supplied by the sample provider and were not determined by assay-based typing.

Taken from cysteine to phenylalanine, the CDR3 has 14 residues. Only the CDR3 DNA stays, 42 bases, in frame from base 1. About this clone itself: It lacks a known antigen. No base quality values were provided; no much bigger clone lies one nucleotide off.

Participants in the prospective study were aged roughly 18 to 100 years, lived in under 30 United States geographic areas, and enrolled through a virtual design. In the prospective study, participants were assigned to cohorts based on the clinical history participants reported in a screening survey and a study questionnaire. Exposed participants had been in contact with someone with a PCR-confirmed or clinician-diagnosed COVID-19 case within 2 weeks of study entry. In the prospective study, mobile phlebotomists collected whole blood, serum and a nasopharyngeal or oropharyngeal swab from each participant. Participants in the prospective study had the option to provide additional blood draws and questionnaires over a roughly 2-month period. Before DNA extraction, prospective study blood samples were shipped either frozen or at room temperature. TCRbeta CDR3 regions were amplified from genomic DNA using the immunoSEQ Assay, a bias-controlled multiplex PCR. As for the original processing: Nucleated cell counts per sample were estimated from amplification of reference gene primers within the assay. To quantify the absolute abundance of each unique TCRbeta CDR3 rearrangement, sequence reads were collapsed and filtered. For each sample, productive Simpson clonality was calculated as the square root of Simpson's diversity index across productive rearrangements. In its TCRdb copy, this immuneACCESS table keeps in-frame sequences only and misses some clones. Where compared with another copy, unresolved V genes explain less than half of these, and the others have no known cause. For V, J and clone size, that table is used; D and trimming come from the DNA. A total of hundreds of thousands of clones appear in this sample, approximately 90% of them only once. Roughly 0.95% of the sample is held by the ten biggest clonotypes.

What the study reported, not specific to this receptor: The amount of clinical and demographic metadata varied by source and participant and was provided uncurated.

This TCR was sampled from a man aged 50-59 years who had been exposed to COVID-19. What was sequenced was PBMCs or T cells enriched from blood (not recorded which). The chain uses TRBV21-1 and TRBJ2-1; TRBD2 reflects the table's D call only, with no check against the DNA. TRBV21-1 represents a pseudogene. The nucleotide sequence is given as TGTGCCAGCAGCAAAGCCCGGGTCCGCGATGAGCAGTTCTTC. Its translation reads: CASSKARVRDEQFF.